This TCR beta chain stems from a study of blood T cell repertoires in COVID-19. Overall study context: The analysed material was cDNA or gDNA that came from T cells, B-cell-depleted T cells, or PBMCs.

Authors' data handling: Nucleated cell number was recorded as an estimate derived from reference gene primer amplification. Profiled with immunoSEQ multiplex PCR; TCRdb holds only in-frame clones, not every one. The DNA was the basis for D and trimming; V, J and clone size are from that table. The data show 150,000 to 200,000 clones, about nine tenths seen once. Germline assignment: CDR1 LNHDA and CDR2 SQIVND (reference sequence). The CDR3 spans 16 residues. J was trimmed by 1 base and V by 5 bases; bases with no gene match: 6. V gene TRBV19 combines with J gene TRBJ1-4; TRBD1 matches at 8 bases. Specimen: peripheral blood. This sequence was found in a man in his 60s with active or convalescent COVID-19. The CDR3 DNA follows: TGTGCCAGTAGTGCCGGCAGGGGGCGAACTAATGAAAAACTGTTTTTT. This codes for CASSAGRGRTNEKLFF. The entire variable domain, with the rest obtained from reference TRBV19 and TRBJ1-4, is as follows: DGGITQSPKYLFRKEGQNVTLSCEQNLNHDAMYWYRQDPGQGLRLIYYSQIVNDFQKGDIAEGYSVSREKKESFPLTVTSAQKNPTAFYLCASSAGRGRTNEKLFFGSGTQLSVL.